This T cell receptor beta chain was recorded in a study of shared clonotypes between healthy human individuals. Whole-study findings and limits: An expected dependence of interdonor clonotype sharing on sequencing depth was noted.

From germline, CDR1 is WNHNN and CDR2 SYGVQD (reference sequence). Trimming pared 1 base from V and 3 bases from J, leaving 17 bases between. The CDR3 runs 17 residues. The naive CD8 population came from CD45RO-negative cells selected for CCR7, without terminally differentiated effector memory CD45RA+ cells. Produced via immunoSEQ multiplex PCR; TCRdb's table is partial and in-frame only. In the table there are around 1,900,000 clones, over 85% of which are singletons. On this clone itself: Its antigen is currently unknown.

The source is a man between 18 and 29 years old in good health. Some clones in this sample may be carry-over from other donors' samples. This chain joins TRBV10-1 and TRBJ2-3; a weak D match, TRBD2 (6 bases). The source material was naive CD8+ T cells from PBMCs. The CDR3 DNA follows: TGCGCCAGCAGTGAGTTTGGCGGCGGGACGGATACAGATACGCAGTATTTT. Its protein is CASSEFGGGTDTDTQYF.